This T cell receptor (beta chain) is from a study of cytotoxic CD8 clonotypes in ibrutinib-treated CLL. Trimming stripped 4 bases from V and 0 bases from J, with 11 bases between. Germline V gives CDR1 SGHRS, CDR2 YFSETQ. The CDR3 covers 15 residues. Produced via immunoSEQ multiplex PCR; TCRdb's table is partial and in-frame only. This table holds 35,000 to 40,000 clones, approximately 45% found once. The chain is built from TRBV5-1 and TRBJ1-3, with D possibly matching TRBD1 (5 bases). The starting material was PBMCs, obtained before ibrutinib treatment. This clonotype originated in a human donor with chronic lymphocytic leukemia. CDR3 sequence (DNA): TGCGCCAGCAGCCCCCAGGGAGTCTCTGGAAACACCATATATTTT. Its translation: CASSPQGVSGNTIYF.